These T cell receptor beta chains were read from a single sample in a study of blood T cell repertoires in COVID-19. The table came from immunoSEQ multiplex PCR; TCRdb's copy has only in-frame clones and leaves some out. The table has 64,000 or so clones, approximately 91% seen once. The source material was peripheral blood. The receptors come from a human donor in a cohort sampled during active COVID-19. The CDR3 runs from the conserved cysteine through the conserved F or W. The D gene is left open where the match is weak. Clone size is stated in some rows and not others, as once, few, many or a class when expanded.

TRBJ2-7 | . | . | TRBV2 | CASTTEPVGNEQYF | TGTGCCAGCACTACCGAACCGGTCGGGAACGAGCAGTACTTC
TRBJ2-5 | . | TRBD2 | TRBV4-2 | CASSQRLAGQETQYF | TGTGCCAGCAGCCAACGACTAGCGGGTCAAGAGACCCAGTACTTC
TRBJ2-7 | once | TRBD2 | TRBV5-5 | CASSSGLAASYEQYF | TGTGCCAGCAGCTCGGGACTAGCGGCCTCCTACGAGCAGTACTTC
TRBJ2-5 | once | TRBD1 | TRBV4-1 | CASSQEAFGTGNQETQYF | TGCGCCAGCAGCCAAGAGGCCTTCGGGACAGGGAACCAAGAGACCCAGTACTTC
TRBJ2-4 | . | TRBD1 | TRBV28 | CASSPQTGVDIQYF | TGTGCCAGCAGTCCGCAGACAGGGGTGGACATTCAGTACTTC
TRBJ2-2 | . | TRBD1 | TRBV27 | CASHTDRGQKHRGAVF | TGTGCCAGCCACACCGACAGGGGGCAAAAACACCGGGGAGCTGTTTTT
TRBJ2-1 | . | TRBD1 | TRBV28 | CASSLSRTGFNNEQFF | TGTGCCAGCAGTTTATCGCGGACAGGGTTTAACAATGAGCAGTTCTTC
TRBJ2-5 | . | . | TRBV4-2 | CASSQDRRTVETQYF | TGTGCCAGCAGCCAAGATCGTAGGACAGTCGAGACCCAGTACTTC
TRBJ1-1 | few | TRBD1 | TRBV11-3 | CASSLDRWDRVHTEAFF | TGTGCCAGCAGCTTAGATCGATGGGACAGGGTTCACACTGAAGCTTTCTTT
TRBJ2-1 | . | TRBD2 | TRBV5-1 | CASMTSGRAGGSYNEQFF | TGCGCCAGCATGACTAGCGGGAGGGCTGGAGGGTCCTACAATGAGCAGTTCTTC
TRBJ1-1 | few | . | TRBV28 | CASSLMGHTEAFF | TGTGCCAGCAGTTTAATGGGGCACACTGAAGCTTTCTTT
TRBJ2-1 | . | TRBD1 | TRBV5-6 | CASSLRPTGQYNEQFF | TGTGCCAGCAGCTTGCGGCCCACGGGACAGTACAATGAGCAGTTCTTC
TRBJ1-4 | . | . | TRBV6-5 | CASSFTPGEKLFF | TGTGCCAGCAGTTTCACTCCCGGTGAAAAACTGTTTTTT
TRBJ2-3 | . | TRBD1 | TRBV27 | CASAPVQGTPQYF | TGTGCCAGCGCTCCGGTACAGGGGACGCCGCAGTATTTT
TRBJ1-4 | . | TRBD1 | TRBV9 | CASSPGGQGVTNEKLFF | TGTGCCAGCAGCCCAGGGGGACAGGGGGTTACTAATGAAAAACTGTTTTTT
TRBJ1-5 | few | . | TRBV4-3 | CASSQDQGSNQPQHF | TGCGCCAGCAGCCAAGACCAGGGGAGCAATCAGCCCCAGCATTTT
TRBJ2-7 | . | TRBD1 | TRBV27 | CASSDRDGVYEQYF | TGTGCCAGTTCAGACAGGGACGGGGTCTACGAGCAGTACTTC
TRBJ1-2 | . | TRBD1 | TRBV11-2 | CASSIPGTGTYGYTF | TGTGCCAGCAGCATACCCGGGACAGGGACCTATGGCTACACCTTC
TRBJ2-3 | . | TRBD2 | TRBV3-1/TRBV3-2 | CASSQLAGADTQYF | TGTGCCAGCAGCCAACTAGCGGGAGCAGATACGCAGTATTTT
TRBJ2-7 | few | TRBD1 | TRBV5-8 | CASSTGQGKQYF | TGTGCCAGCAGCACAGGACAGGGGAAGCAGTACTTC
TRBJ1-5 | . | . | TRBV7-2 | CASSLGAKPQHF | TGTGCCAGCAGCTTAGGGGCAAAGCCCCAGCATTTT
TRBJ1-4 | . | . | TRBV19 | CASVPGFGNEKLFF | TGTGCCAGTGTACCAGGGTTCGGTAATGAAAAACTGTTTTTT
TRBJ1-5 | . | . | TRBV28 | CASRRGSNQPQHF | TGTGCCAGCAGACGGGGGAGCAATCAGCCCCAGCATTTT
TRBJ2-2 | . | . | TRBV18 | CASSPGGRGTGELFF | TGTGCCAGCTCACCTGGAGGGAGAGGGACCGGGGAGCTGTTTTTT
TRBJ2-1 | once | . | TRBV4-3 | CASSQLPGHGGGEQFF | TGCGCCAGCAGCCAATTACCGGGACACGGAGGTGGTGAGCAGTTCTTC
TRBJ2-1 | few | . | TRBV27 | CASSQGPGLPDEQFF | TGTGCCAGCAGCCAAGGTCCTGGACTGCCCGATGAGCAGTTCTTC
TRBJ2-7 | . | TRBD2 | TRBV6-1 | CASSEVASGTYEQYF | TGTGCCAGCAGTGAAGTGGCTAGCGGGACCTACGAGCAGTACTTC
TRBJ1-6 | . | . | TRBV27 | CASSEAKTPLHF | TGTGCCAGCAGTGAAGCGAAGACACCCCTCCACTTT
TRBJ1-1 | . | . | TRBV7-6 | CASSLNSVPGGNTEAFF | TGTGCCAGCAGCTTAAATTCCGTGCCAGGAGGGAACACTGAAGCTTTCTTT
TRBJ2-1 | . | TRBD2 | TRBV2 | CASGVAGVVEQFF | TGTGCCAGCGGGGTAGCGGGAGTTGTTGAGCAGTTCTTC
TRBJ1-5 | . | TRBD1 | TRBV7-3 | CASSPPQAAGGREYQPQHF | TGTGCCAGCAGCCCTCCCCAGGCGGCAGGGGGCCGGGAATATCAGCCCCAGCATTTT
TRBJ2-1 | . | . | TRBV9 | CASSGRLGNNEQFF | TGTGCCAGCAGCGGTCGACTAGGAAACAATGAGCAGTTCTTC
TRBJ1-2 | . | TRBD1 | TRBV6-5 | CASRQGASGYTF | TGTGCCAGTAGACAGGGGGCGAGTGGCTACACCTTC
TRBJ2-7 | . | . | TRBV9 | CASSPPSHGDEQYF | TGTGCCAGCAGCCCCCCGAGCCACGGGGACGAGCAGTACTTC
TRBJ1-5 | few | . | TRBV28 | CASSLAVGGAQHF | TGTGCCAGCAGTTTAGCCGTTGGAGGGGCCCAGCATTTT
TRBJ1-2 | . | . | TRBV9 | CASSPAGEYYGYTF | TGTGCCAGCAGCCCCGCAGGGGAGTACTATGGCTACACCTTC
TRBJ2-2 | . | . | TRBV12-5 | CASGSGTLLTGELFF | TGTGCTAGTGGTTCCGGGACACTTCTCACCGGGGAGCTGTTTTTT
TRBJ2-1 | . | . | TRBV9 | CASSVQALQRDEQFF | TGTGCCAGCAGCGTTCAAGCTTTGCAACGCGATGAGCAGTTCTTC